This TCR beta chain is drawn from a study of Ad26.COV2.S vaccination and SARS-CoV-2 variants. CDR1 is SGHTA, CDR2 FQGNSA, per germline. CDR3 length: 12 amino acids. Unmatched junction bases numbered 6, after V lost 1 base and J lost 13 bases. The data were produced by immunoSEQ multiplex PCR, yet TCRdb's version contains in-frame clones alone and is incomplete. Counted here are approximately 420,000 clones, 75% to 90% occurring once; the ten biggest clones make up 3.5%. The treatment here: some 20 received Ad26.COV2.S at low or high dose, single or two shots; roughly 5 received placebo; per-sample allocation not given. After the first vaccine or placebo injection, samples were drawn on day 63.

Sequenced here: peripheral blood, sampled in a trial of Ad26.COV2.S vaccine versus placebo. The receptor was isolated from a person between 18 and 65 years old who received the Ad26.COV2.S COVID-19 vaccine or a placebo. The chain employs TRBV7-2 and TRBJ2-7; TRBD2 matches 8 bases. CDR3 residues: CASSLDGGGLYF. DNA of the CDR3: TGTGCCAGCAGCTTAGACGGGGGGGGCCTTTACTTC.